The 3 T cell receptor beta chains given below trace back to one sample, sequenced in a study of blood T cell repertoires in COVID-19 (dated by TCRdb to about 2020). Library generation was performed with the immunoSEQ multiplex PCR assay. Drawn from immuneACCESS, this table holds only the in-frame rearrangements with V and J called that TCRdb kept. Clones are partly lost; checked studies trace under half to an unresolved V gene and leave the rest unexplained. The sample profile shows about 140,000 clones; 80% to 85% of them were found once. The biggest ten clones account for about 5.2% of the sample. Material for sequencing was PBMCs or T cells enriched from blood (not recorded which). The source is a man aged 70-80 years who had been exposed to COVID-19.

V is TRBV14 and J is TRBJ2-3; D gene uncertain. Between the trimmed V and J ends, which lost 4 bases and 2 bases, there was a span of 7 bases. CDR3 length: 13 amino acids. Germline CDR1 SGHDN, CDR2 FVKESK. In nucleotides, the CDR3 is TGTGCCAGCAGCCGGCCGCCCACAGATACGCAGTATTTT. Translating gives CASSRPPTDTQYF. The whole variable domain, remainder taken from reference TRBV14 and TRBJ2-3, is EAGVTQFPSHSVIEKGQTVTLRCDPISGHDNLYWYRRVMGKEIKFLLHFVKESKQDESGMPNNRFLAERTGGTYSTLKVQPAELEDSGVYFCASSRPPTDTQYFGPGTRLTVL.

The CDR3 protein is CASSWSGLGEKLFF. In nucleotides, the CDR3 is TGTGCCAGCAGTTGGTCAGGGTTGGGTGAAAAACTGTTTTTT. The rearrangement links TRBV6-5 to TRBJ1-4, with a weak D call TRBD1 (5 bases). Deletions cut 4 bases from V and 7 bases from J, with 13 bases between. Germline CDR1 MNHEY, CDR2 SVGAGI. The CDR3 is made up of 14 amino acids.

The J gene is TRBJ1-2, the V gene TRBV7-9; D not certain. The CDR3 sequence is 14 residues long. Germline V lookup: CDR1 SEHNR, CDR2 FQNEAQ (reference sequence). V was clipped by 1 base and J by 8 bases, with 14 bases between them. CDR3 nucleotides: TGTGCCAGCAGCTTAGAGCAAGGAACGGGAGGCTACACCTTC. Its protein product is CASSLEQGTGGYTF.